This is a list of T cell receptor beta chains from one sample in a study of T cell changes during pregnancy in multiple sclerosis. Repertoires were generated with immunoSEQ multiplex PCR, while TCRdb's copy carries only in-frame clones and drops some. The table has 75,000 to 95,000 clones, around 90% seen once. Specimen: peripheral blood, collected before pregnancy. The receptors were sampled from a female donor with multiple sclerosis, enrolled in a pregnancy study. CDR3s include the opening cysteine and the closing phenylalanine or tryptophan. The D gene is left open where the match is weak. Size is omitted from some rows. Given values are once, few, many or a class for expanded clones.

clone_size	v_call	d_call	j_call	cdr3_length	cdr3_nt	cdr3_aa
.	TRBV6-6	.	TRBJ2-7	12	TGTGCCAGCAGCGCCGTAGCGAGGGAGCAGTACTTC	CASSAVAREQYF
.	TRBV23-1	.	TRBJ2-3	16	TGCGCCAGCAGTCAATCGCAGAACAGGGGCACAGATACGCAGTATTTT	CASSQSQNRGTDTQYF
.	TRBV11-2	TRBD1	TRBJ2-7	16	TGTGCCAGCAGAACCCCCTCCGGGACAGGGTACTACGAGCAGTACTTC	CASRTPSGTGYYEQYF
.	TRBV6-5	TRBD1	TRBJ2-5	14	TGTGCCAGCAGTCCACAGGGGGTGGGGGAGACCCAGTACTTC	CASSPQGVGETQYF
.	TRBV2	TRBD2	TRBJ2-5	16	TGTGCCAGCAGTGCGCGATTAGCGGGTCTAAAAGAGACCCAGTACTTC	CASSARLAGLKETQYF
.	TRBV4-2	.	TRBJ2-6	19	TGTGCCAGCAGCCAAGCCGCCCGGGACACAAGCTCTGGGGCCAACGTCCTGACTTTC	CASSQAARDTSSGANVLTF
.	TRBV28	.	TRBJ2-6	16	TGTGCCAGCAGTGGGCCTGGGGGCCTCGGGGCCAACGTCCTGACTTTC	CASSGPGGLGANVLTF
.	TRBV19	TRBD2	TRBJ2-5	14	TGTGCCAGTAGGATTGACGGGGGGGGAGAGACCCAGTACTTC	CASRIDGGGETQYF
.	TRBV6-5	.	TRBJ2-7	13	TGTGCCAGCAGAAATTCCGGCTCCTACGAGCAGTACTTC	CASRNSGSYEQYF
once	TRBV19	TRBD2	TRBJ2-7	14	TGTGCCAGTAAAGGAGTAGCGGGGTCCTACGAGCAGTACTTC	CASKGVAGSYEQYF
.	TRBV7-7	.	TRBJ2-1	14	TGTGCCAGCAGCTTAGGACAGATTTACAATGAGCAGTTCTTC	CASSLGQIYNEQFF
.	TRBV7-2	TRBD2	TRBJ2-7	13	TGTGCCAGTGGCGGGAGGGTCGCCTACGAGCAGTACTTC	CASGGRVAYEQYF
.	TRBV28	TRBD2	TRBJ2-1	15	TGTGCCAGCAGTTTATACCGGGGGGACTACAATGAGCAGTTCTTC	CASSLYRGDYNEQFF
once	TRBV18	.	TRBJ1-1	14	TGTGCCAGCTCATCGAGACAGGCCAGGACTGAAGCTTTCTTT	CASSSRQARTEAFF
.	TRBV4-3	TRBD1	TRBJ1-3	17	TGCGCCAGCAGCCAGAGTTGGGACAGCAACTCTGGAAACACCATATATTTT	CASSQSWDSNSGNTIYF
.	TRBV28	TRBD1	TRBJ1-5	13	TGTGCCACCAGGACAGGGTCCAATCAGCCCCAGCATTTT	CATRTGSNQPQHF
.	TRBV5-4	TRBD2	TRBJ2-3	16	TGTGCCAGCACCCAAGGGCGGGAGTTTGGCACAGATACGCAGTATTTT	CASTQGREFGTDTQYF
.	TRBV6-1	.	TRBJ2-7	13	TGTGTCTGCGCATGGGACACCTTCTACGAGCAGTACTTC	CVCAWDTFYEQYF
.	TRBV28	.	TRBJ2-7	13	TGTGCCAGCAACCTACAGTACTCCTACGAGCAGTACTTC	CASNLQYSYEQYF
.	TRBV5-5	TRBD1	TRBJ2-7	15	TGTGCCAGCAGTTCGGGGGACAGGGAAACCTACGAGCAGTACTTC	CASSSGDRETYEQYF
.	TRBV11-2	.	TRBJ1-1	18	TGTGCCAGCAGCTTAGAGGGTCGGGCAGGGATACGGAGCGCTGAAGCTTTCTTT	CASSLEGRAGIRSAEAFF
.	TRBV10-1	TRBD2	TRBJ2-3	15	TGCGCCAGCAGCCCTCTGACTAGCGGGGGAGATACGCAGTATTTT	CASSPLTSGGDTQYF
.	TRBV5-1	.	TRBJ1-1	14	TGCGCCAGCAGCTTGGGAGCCCCGAACACTGAAGCTTTCTTT	CASSLGAPNTEAFF
.	TRBV9	TRBD2	TRBJ2-3	16	TGTGCCAGCAGCGTAGTTGCGGGGGGAGGCTGGGATACGCAGTATTTT	CASSVVAGGGWDTQYF
.	TRBV29-1	.	TRBJ2-2	15	TGCAGCGTTGAGCTACAGGGATCTTTTACCGGGGAGCTGTTTTTT	CSVELQGSFTGELFF
.	TRBV6-5	TRBD1	TRBJ1-1	15	TGTGCCAGCAGTTACTCGACAGGGTCGGGCACTGAAGCTTTCTTT	CASSYSTGSGTEAFF
.	TRBV7-9	TRBD2	TRBJ2-7	16	TGTGCCAGCAGCTTAGGACTAGCGGAAAGCTCCTACGAGCAGTACTTC	CASSLGLAESSYEQYF
few	TRBV6-5	.	TRBJ2-5	14	TGTGCCAGCAGTTACGCCAGGGGGAGGGAGACCCAGTACTTC	CASSYARGRETQYF
.	TRBV7-8	.	TRBJ1-5	14	TGTGCCAGCAGCGTATACAGGGCCAATCAGCCCCAGCATTTT	CASSVYRANQPQHF
.	TRBV5-5	.	TRBJ1-6	15	TGTGCCAGCAGTTCGACTACAGTTCTCGTGTCACCCCTCCACTTT	CASSSTTVLVSPLHF
.	TRBV6-5	.	TRBJ2-5	15	TGTGCCAGCAACAGAGGGGGGGAGTACCAAGAGACCCAGTACTTC	CASNRGGEYQETQYF
.	TRBV7-2	.	TRBJ2-7	15	TGTGCCAGCAGCTTACGGCCGGGTCTTGCCTACGAGCAGTACTTC	CASSLRPGLAYEQYF
many	TRBV4-2	.	TRBJ1-1	16	TGTGCCAGCAGCCAAGGAGTACAGGGCCAGAACACTGAAGCTTTCTTT	CASSQGVQGQNTEAFF
.	TRBV4-1	.	TRBJ1-4	13	TGCGCCAGCGGGGGGATTGTAAATGAAAAACTGTTTTTT	CASGGIVNEKLFF
.	TRBV6-1	.	TRBJ2-1	16	TGTGCCAGCAGTGAAGCCACATGGGGGCCGAGGGATGAGCAGTTCTTC	CASSEATWGPRDEQFF
.	TRBV9	TRBD1	TRBJ2-7	16	TGTGCCAGCAGCCCTCGACAGGGCCCGAGCTCCTACGAGCAGTACTTC	CASSPRQGPSSYEQYF
.	TRBV12-5	.	TRBJ2-5	13	TGTGCTAGTGGTTTGGGTCGTCTAGAGACCCAGTACTTC	CASGLGRLETQYF
.	TRBV10-3	.	TRBJ1-1	13	TGTGCCATCAGTGAGGGCACCTACACTGAAGCTTTCTTT	CAISEGTYTEAFF
few	TRBV4-2	.	TRBJ2-7	15	TGTGCCAGCAGCCAAGAATTAGCTAGCGTGTACGAGCAGTACTTC	CASSQELASVYEQYF
.	TRBV7-9	.	TRBJ2-7	14	TGTGCCAGCAGCTTAATCGCCCAGGGGCCCGAGCAGTACTTC	CASSLIAQGPEQYF
.	TRBV6-6	TRBD1	TRBJ1-2	15	TGTGCCAGCAGTCCGGGACAGGGTTTGAACTATGGCTACACCTTC	CASSPGQGLNYGYTF
.	TRBV7-6	.	TRBJ1-5	16	TGTGCCAGCAGCTCCGGGTTCGGGGATAGCAATCAGCCCCAGCATTTT	CASSSGFGDSNQPQHF
.	TRBV4-2	.	TRBJ2-7	14	TGTGCCAGCAGCCAAGATCGAGGGCCCTACGAGCAGTACTTC	CASSQDRGPYEQYF
.	TRBV5-4	TRBD1	TRBJ1-2	13	TGTGCCAGCAGCTCAACAGGGGGGTATGGCTACACCTTC	CASSSTGGYGYTF
few	TRBV9	.	TRBJ1-3	16	TGTGCCAGCAGCGCAGAGACAGGAGGCTCTGGAAACACCATATATTTT	CASSAETGGSGNTIYF
.	TRBV29-1	.	TRBJ2-7	14	TGCAGCGTTGGGGGGGGGCTCACCTCTGGCGAGCAGTACTTC	CSVGGGLTSGEQYF
few	TRBV29-1	.	TRBJ2-3	12	TGCAGCGTCGCGACTAGCACAGATACGCAGTATTTT	CSVATSTDTQYF
once	TRBV4-2	.	TRBJ2-2	16	TGTGCCAGCAGCCAACGGGCGAGCAGGGACATCCGGGAGCTGTTTTTT	CASSQRASRDIRELFF
.	TRBV25-1	TRBD1	TRBJ1-1	12	TGTGCCAGCAGCGACAGGGCAACGAGAGCTTTCTTT	CASSDRATRAFF
few	TRBV18	.	TRBJ1-6	15	TGTGCCAGCTCACCCCAGGGGAGCGATAATTCACCCCTCCACTTT	CASSPQGSDNSPLHF
.	TRBV2	.	TRBJ2-5	11	TGTGCCAGCAGTGAAACAAAGACCCAGTACTTC	CASSETKTQYF
.	TRBV4-1	.	TRBJ2-2	15	TGCGCCAGCAGCCAAGACAGGGATCGGACCGGGGAGCTGTTTTTT	CASSQDRDRTGELFF